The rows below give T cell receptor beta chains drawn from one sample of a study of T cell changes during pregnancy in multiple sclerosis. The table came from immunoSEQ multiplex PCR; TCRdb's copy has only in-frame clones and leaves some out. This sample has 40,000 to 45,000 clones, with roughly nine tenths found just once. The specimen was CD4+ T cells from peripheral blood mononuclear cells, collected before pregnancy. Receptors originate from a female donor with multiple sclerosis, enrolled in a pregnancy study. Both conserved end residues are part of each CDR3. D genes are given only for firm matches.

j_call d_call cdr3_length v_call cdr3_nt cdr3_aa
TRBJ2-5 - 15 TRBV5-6 TGTGCCAGCAGCTTGGGTTTCAGATACGGGGAGACCCAGTACTTC CASSLGFRYGETQYF
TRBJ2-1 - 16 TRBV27 TGTGCCAGCAGTCCCCAGACAGCCTTCTCCTACAATGAGCAGTTCTTC CASSPQTAFSYNEQFF
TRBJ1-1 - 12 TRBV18 TGTGCCAGCTCACCGACGGGGGGCGAAGCTTTCTTT CASSPTGGEAFF
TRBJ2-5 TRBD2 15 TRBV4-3 TGCGCCAGCAGCCAAGGGGGACTAGCCCACGAGACCCAGTACTTC CASSQGGLAHETQYF
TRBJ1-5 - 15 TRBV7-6 TGTGCCAGCAGCTTAGTCTCGGGGAGCAATCAGCCCCAGCATTTT CASSLVSGSNQPQHF
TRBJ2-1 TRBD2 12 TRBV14 TGTGCCAGCAGGCTCGAGGCGGGGGAATGGTTCTTC CASRLEAGEWFF
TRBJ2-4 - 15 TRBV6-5 TGTGCCAGCAGTCCCAGGGCGGGGGCGAGGGTCATTCAGTACTTC CASSPRAGARVIQYF
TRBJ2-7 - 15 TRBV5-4 TGTGCCAGCAGTTCCCCGACTAGGGGAATTTACGAGCAGTACTTC CASSSPTRGIYEQYF
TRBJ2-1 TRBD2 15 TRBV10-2 TGCGCCAGCGCGCTGGGAGGGGCCCCCTACAATGAGCAGTTCTTC CASALGGAPYNEQFF
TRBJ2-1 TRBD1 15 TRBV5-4 TGTGCCAGCAGTAGGCGGGACAGGGTCGTCAATGAGCAGTTCTTC CASSRRDRVVNEQFF
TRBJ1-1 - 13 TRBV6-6 TGTGCCAGCAGTTATTCAGTCAACACTGAAGCTTTCTTT CASSYSVNTEAFF
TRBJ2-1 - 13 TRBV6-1 TGTGCCAGCACTGGACAGATATACAATGAGCAGTTCTTC CASTGQIYNEQFF
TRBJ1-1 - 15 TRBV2 TGTGCCAGCAGGCCCGGTGACAGGATGAACACTGAAGCTTTCTTT CASRPGDRMNTEAFF
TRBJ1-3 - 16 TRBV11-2 TGTGCCAGCAGCTTAGCCCCTGACAGTACTGGAAACACCATATATTTT CASSLAPDSTGNTIYF
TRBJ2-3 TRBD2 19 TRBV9 TGTGCCAGCAGCGTAGCTACCGCGGGGGGGCCAGGGGCCCCAGATACGCAGTATTTT CASSVATAGGPGAPDTQYF
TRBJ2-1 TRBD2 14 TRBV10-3 TGTGCCATCGAGGGGGCGGGGGGGCCCAATGAGCAGTTCTTC CAIEGAGGPNEQFF
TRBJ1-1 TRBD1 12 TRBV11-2 TGTGCCAGCAGCCCAGGACAGGGGAGGACTTTCTTT CASSPGQGRTFF
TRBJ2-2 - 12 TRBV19 TGTGCCAGTGAGACTAGGGCCGGGGAGCTGTTTTTT CASETRAGELFF
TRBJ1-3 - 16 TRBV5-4 TGTGCCAGCAGCTCCGGGTTGCCCCCCTCTGGAAACACCATATATTTT CASSSGLPPSGNTIYF